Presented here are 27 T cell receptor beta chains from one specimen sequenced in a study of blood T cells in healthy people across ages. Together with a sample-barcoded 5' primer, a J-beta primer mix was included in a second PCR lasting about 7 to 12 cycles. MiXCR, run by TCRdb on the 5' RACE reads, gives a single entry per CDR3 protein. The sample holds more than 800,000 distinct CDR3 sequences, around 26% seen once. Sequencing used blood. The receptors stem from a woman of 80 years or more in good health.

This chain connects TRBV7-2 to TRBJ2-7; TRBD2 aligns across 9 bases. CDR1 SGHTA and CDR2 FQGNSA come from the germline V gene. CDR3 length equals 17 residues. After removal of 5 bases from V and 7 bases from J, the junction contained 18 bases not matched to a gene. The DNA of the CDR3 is TGTGCCAGCAGCCAAGGTCGGCGGGGGGGCCGCCGGGCTGAGCAGTACTTC. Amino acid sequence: CASSQGRRGGRRAEQYF.

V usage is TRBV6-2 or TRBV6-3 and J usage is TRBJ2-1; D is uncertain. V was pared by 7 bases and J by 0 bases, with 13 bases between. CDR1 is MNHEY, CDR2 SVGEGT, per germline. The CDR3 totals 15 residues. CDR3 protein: CASIPTLGSYNEQFF. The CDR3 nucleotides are TGTGCCAGCATTCCCACGCTCGGCTCCTACAATGAGCAGTTCTTC.

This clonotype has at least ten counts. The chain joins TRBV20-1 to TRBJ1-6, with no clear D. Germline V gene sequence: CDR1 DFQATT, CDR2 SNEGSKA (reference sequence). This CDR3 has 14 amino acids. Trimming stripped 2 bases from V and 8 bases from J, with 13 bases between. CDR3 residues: CSARRQARDSPLHF. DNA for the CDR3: TGCAGTGCTAGACGGCAGGCACGGGATTCACCCCTCCACTTT.

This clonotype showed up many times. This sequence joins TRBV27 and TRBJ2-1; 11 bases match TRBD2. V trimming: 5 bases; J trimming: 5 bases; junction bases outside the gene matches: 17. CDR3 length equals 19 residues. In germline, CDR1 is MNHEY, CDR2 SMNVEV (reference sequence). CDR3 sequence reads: CASSRWGVAGGPGNNEQFF. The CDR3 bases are TGTGCCAGCAGTAGGTGGGGGGTAGCGGGGGGGCCAGGAAACAATGAGCAGTTCTTC.

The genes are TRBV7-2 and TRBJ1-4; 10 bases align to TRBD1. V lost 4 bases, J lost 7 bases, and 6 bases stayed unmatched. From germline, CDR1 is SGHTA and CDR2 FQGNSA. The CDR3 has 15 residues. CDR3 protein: CASSSPTGGLEKLFF. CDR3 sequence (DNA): TGTGCCAGCAGCTCCCCGACAGGGGGCCTTGAAAAACTGTTTTTT.

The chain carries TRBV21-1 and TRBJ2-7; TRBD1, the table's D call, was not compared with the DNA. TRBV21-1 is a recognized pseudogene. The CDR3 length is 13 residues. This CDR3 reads CASSRGTVHEQYF. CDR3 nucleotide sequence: TGTGCCAGCAGCCGTGGGACAGTCCACGAGCAGTACTTC.

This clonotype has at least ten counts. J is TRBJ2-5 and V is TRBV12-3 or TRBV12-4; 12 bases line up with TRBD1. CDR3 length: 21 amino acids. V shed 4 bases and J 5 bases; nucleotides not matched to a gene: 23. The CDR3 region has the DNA TGTGCCAGCAGTTCCCCTCCAGGGACAGGGGGCTTAGTAGCAAGGAAGGAGACCCAGTACTTC. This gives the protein CASSSPPGTGGLVARKETQYF.

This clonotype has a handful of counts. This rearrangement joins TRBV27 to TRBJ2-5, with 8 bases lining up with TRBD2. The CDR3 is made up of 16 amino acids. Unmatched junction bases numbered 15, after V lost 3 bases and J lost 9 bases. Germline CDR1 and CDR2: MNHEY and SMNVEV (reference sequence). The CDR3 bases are TGTGCCAGCAGTTTTAAGGCGGGGGGCCCCGGTGAGCCCCAGTACTTC. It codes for CASSFKAGGPGEPQYF.

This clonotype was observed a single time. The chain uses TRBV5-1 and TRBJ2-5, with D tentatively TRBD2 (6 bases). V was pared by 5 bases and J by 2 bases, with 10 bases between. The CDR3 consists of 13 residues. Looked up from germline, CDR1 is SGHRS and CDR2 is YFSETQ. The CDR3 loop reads CASRVEGQETQYF. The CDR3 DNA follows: TGCGCCAGCAGGGTGGAGGGACAAGAGACCCAGTACTTC. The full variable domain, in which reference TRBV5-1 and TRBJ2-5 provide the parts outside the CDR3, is KAGVTQTPRYLIKTRGQQVTLSCSPISGHRSVSWYQQTPGQGLQFLFEYFSETQRNKGNFPGRFSGRQFSNSRSEMNVSTLELGDSALYLCASRVEGQETQYFGPGTRLLVL.

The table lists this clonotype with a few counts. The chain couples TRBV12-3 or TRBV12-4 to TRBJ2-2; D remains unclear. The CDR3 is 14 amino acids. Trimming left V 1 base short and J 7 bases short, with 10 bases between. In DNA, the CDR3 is TGTGCCAGCAGTTTAGTCCAGTCTAGCGGGGAGCTGTTTTTT. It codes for CASSLVQSSGELFF.

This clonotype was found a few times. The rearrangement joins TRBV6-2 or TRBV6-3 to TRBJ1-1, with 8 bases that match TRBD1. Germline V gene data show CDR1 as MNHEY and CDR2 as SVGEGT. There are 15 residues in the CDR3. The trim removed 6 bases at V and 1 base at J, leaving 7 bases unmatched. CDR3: CASRESGGRNTEAFF. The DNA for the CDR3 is TGTGCCAGCAGAGAGTCAGGGGGCAGGAACACTGAAGCTTTCTTT.

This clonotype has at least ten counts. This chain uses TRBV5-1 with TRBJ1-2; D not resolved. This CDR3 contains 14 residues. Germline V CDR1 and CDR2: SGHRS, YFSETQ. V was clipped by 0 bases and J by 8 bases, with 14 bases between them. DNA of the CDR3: TGCGCCAGCAGCTTGGCCGAGGCTGCGGAGGGCTACACCTTC. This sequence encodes CASSLAEAAEGYTF.

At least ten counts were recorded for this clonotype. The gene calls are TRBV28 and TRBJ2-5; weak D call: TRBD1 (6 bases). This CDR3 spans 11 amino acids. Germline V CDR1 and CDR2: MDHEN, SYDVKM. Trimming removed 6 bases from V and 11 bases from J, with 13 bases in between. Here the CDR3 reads CASRQGVGQYF. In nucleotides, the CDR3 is TGTGCCAGCAGACAGGGTGTAGGGCAGTACTTC.

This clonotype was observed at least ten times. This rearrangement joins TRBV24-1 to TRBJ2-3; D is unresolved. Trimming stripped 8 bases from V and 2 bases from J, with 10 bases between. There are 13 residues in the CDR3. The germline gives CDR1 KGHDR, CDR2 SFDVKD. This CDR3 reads CATMYGYTDTQYF. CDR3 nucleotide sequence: TGTGCCACCATGTACGGTTACACAGATACGCAGTATTTT.

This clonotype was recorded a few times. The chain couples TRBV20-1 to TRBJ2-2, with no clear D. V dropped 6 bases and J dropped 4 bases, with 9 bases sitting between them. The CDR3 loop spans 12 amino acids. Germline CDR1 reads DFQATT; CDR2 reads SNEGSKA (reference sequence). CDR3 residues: CSALTATGELFF. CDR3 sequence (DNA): TGCAGTGCCCTGACCGCCACCGGGGAGCTGTTTTTT.

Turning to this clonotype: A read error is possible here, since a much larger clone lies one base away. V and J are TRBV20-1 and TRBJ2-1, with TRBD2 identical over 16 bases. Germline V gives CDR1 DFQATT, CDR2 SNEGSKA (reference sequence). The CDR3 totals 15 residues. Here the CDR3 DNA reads TGCTGTGCTAGATCGGGACTAGCGGGGGGGAATGAGCAGTTCTTC. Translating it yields CCARSGLAGGNEQFF.

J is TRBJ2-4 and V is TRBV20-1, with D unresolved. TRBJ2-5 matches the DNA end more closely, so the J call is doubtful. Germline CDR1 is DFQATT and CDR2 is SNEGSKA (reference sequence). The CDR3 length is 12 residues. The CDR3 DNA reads TGCAGTGCTAGCGGTCTTATCGAGACCCAGTACTTC. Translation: CSASGLIETQYF.

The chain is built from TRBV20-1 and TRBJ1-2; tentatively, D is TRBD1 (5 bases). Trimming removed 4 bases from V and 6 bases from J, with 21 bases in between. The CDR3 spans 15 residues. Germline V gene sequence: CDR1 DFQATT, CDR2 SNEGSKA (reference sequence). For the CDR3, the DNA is TGCAGTGCTATTTCTCCGGAGGTTCGGGGACATGGCTACACCTTC. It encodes CSAISPEVRGHGYTF.

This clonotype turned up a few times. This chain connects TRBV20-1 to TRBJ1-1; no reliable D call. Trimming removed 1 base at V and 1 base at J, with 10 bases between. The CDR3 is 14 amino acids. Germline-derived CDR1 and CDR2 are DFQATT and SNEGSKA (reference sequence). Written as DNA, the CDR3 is TGCAGTGCTAGAGGGATAGGAGGGAACACTGAAGCTTTCTTT. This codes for CSARGIGGNTEAFF.

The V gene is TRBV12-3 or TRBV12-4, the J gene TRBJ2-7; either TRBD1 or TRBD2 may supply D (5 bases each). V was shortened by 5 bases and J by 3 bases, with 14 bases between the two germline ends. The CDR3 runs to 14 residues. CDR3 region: CASSPGPLNYEQYF. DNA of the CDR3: TGTGCCAGCAGTCCGGGACCGTTAAACTACGAGCAGTACTTC.

The CDR3 DNA follows: TGTGCCAGCAGTCCGGACGGTCAGAACACCGGGGAGCTGTTTTTT. This translates into CASSPDGQNTGELFF. The rearrangement uses TRBV2 and TRBJ2-2; D gene unclear. In germline, CDR1 is SNHLY, CDR2 FYNNEI. The CDR3 is 15 amino acids. V lost 5 bases, J lost 1 base, and 11 bases lay in between.

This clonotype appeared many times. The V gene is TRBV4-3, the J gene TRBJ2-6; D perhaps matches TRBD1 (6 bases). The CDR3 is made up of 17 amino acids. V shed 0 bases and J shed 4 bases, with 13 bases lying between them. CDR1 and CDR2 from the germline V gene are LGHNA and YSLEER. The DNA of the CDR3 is TGCGCCAGCAGCCAAGATTATGCAGGGGTAGGGGCCAACGTCCTGACTTTC. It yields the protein CASSQDYAGVGANVLTF.

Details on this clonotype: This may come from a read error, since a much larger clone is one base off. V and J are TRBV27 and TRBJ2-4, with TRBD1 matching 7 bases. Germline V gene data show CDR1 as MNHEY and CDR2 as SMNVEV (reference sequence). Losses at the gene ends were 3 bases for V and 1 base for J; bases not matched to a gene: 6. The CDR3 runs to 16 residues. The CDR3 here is CASSFLQGTAKNIQYF. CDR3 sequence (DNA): TGTGCCAGCAGTTTCCTACAGGGGACGGCCAAAAACATTCAGTACTTC.

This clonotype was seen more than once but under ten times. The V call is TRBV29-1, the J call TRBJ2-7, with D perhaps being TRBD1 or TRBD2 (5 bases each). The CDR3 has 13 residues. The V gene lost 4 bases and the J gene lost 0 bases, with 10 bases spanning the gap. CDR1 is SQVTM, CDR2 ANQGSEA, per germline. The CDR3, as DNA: TGCAGCGTTGGGTCAGGGAGCTCCTACGAGCAGTACTTC. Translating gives CSVGSGSSYEQYF.

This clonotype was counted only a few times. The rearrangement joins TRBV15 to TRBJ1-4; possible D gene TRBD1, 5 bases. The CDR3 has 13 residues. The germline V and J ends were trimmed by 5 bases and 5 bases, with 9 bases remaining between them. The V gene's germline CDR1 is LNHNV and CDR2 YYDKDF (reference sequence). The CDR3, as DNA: TGTGCCACCAGCCCTTGGGGGAATGAAAAACTGTTTTTT. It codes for CATSPWGNEKLFF. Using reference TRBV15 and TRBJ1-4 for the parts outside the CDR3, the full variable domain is DAMVIQNPRYQVTQFGKPVTLSCSQTLNHNVMYWYQQKSSQAPKLLFHYYDKDFNNEADTPDNFQSRRPNTSFCFLDIRSPGLGDTAMYLCATSPWGNEKLFFGSGTQLSVL.

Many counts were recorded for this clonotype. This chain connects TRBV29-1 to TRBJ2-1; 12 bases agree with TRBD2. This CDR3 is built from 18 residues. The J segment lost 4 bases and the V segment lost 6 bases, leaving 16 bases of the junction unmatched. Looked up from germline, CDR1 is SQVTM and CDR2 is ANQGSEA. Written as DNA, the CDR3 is TGCAGCGTGTTACTAGCGGGGGGACCCGTATCGAAATACAATGAGCAGTTCTTC. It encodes CSVLLAGGPVSKYNEQFF.

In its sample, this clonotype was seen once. The DNA of the CDR3 is TGTGCCGGCATTTCAGGGTGGAAAAGCAATCAGCCCCAGCATTTT. It yields the protein CAGISGWKSNQPQHF. This sequence joins TRBV6-2 or TRBV6-3 and TRBJ1-5; D is perhaps TRBD1 (5 bases). The V end was cut by 11 bases, the J end by 1 base, with 18 bases between. The CDR3 loop spans 15 amino acids. Per the germline V gene, CDR1 is MNHEY and CDR2 is SVGEGT.